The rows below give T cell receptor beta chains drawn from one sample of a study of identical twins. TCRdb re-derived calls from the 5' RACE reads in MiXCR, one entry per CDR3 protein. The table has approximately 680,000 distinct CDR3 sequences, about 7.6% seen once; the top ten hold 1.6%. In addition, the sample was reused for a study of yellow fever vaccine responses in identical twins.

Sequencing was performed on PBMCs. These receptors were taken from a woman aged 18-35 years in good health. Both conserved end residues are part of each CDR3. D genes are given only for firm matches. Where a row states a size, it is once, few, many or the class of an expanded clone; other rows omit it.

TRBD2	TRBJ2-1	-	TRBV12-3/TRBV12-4	CASSTRLAGGQFF	TGTGCCAGCAGCACGCGGCTAGCGGGGGGGCAGTTCTTC
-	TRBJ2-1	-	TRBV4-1	CASSQDVGVEQFF	TGCGCCAGCAGCCAAGATGTCGGGGTTGAGCAGTTCTTC
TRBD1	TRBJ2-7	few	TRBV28	CASSHPGTGNGYEQYF	TGTGCCAGCAGTCACCCCGGGACAGGGAATGGTTACGAGCAGTACTTC
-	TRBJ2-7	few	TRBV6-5	CASSSHSRGYEQYF	TGTGCCAGCAGTTCCCACTCCCGGGGCTACGAGCAGTACTTC
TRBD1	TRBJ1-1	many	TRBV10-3	CAIRGQGADYTEAFF	TGTGCCATCAGGGGACAGGGGGCAGATTACACTGAAGCTTTCTTT
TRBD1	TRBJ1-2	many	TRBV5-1	CASSYGQGTGRVYGYTF	TGCGCCAGCAGCTATGGACAGGGGACGGGAAGGGTCTATGGCTACACCTTC
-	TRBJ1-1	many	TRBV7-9	CASSLNFASAPEAFF	TGTGCCAGCAGCTTAAACTTCGCCTCAGCTCCTGAAGCTTTCTTT
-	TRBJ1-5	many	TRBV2	CASSEGGSQPQHF	TGTGCCAGCAGTGAAGGGGGAAGTCAGCCCCAGCATTTT
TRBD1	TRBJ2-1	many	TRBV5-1	CASSPFPQTGGSYNEQFF	TGCGCCAGCAGCCCCTTCCCTCAGACAGGGGGTTCCTACAATGAGCAGTTCTTC
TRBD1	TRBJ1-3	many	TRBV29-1	CSVATGGSPGDSGNTIYF	TGCAGCGTCGCGACAGGGGGCTCCCCCGGGGACTCTGGAAACACCATATATTTT
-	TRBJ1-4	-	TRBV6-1	CASKRTPTNEKLFF	TGTGCCAGCAAAAGGACACCGACTAATGAAAAACTGTTTTTT
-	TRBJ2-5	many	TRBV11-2	CASSLGPSGTADQETQYF	TGTGCCAGCAGCTTAGGCCCCTCCGGGACGGCGGACCAAGAGACCCAGTACTTC